Listed below are T cell receptor beta chains from one sample, sequenced in a study of blood T cell repertoires in COVID-19. Repertoires were generated with immunoSEQ multiplex PCR, while TCRdb's copy carries only in-frame clones and drops some. The sample has 130,000 to 150,000 clones; approximately 89% are singletons. The sequenced sample was peripheral blood. These receptors originate from a human donor in a cohort sampled during active COVID-19. CDR3s include the opening cysteine and the closing phenylalanine or tryptophan. A D gene is named only where the DNA matches it firmly. Rows give clone size only sometimes, using once, few, many, or a class for an expanded clone.

DNA	CDR3	V	size	D	J
TGTGCCAGCAGCTTGGGAGGACAGGGTAACTATGGCTACACCTTC	CASSLGGQGNYGYTF	TRBV5-4	-	TRBD1	TRBJ1-2
TGCGCCAGCAGCCTGGGACTAGTCACAGATACGCAGTATTTT	CASSLGLVTDTQYF	TRBV5-1	-	TRBD2	TRBJ2-3
TGTGCCAGCAGTTTAACCCCCGGGACAGCCACCTACGAGCAGTACTTC	CASSLTPGTATYEQYF	TRBV27	-	TRBD1	TRBJ2-7
TGTGCCAGCAGGGGGACAGGGTTCGCAGATACGCAGTATTTT	CASRGTGFADTQYF	TRBV6-5	once	TRBD1	TRBJ2-3
TGTGCCAGCAGTGCGGACAGGGGAGTTGTGGGCAATCAGCCCCAGCATTTT	CASSADRGVVGNQPQHF	TRBV2	-	TRBD1	TRBJ1-5
TGTGCCAGCAGTGAAGTGCGGGGGGGCCCAGAGACCCAGTACTTC	CASSEVRGGPETQYF	TRBV6-1	-	TRBD2	TRBJ2-5
TGCGCCAGCAGTTCTGGGACAGGGTTCACTGAAGCTTTCTTT	CASSSGTGFTEAFF	TRBV5-1	-	TRBD1	TRBJ1-1
TGCGCCAGCAGCTTCGGGGGGAATGAAAAACTGTTTTTT	CASSFGGNEKLFF	TRBV5-1	-	-	TRBJ1-4
TGCGCCAGCAGCTGGACAGCTACTACTAGCTCCTACGAGCAGTACTTC	CASSWTATTSSYEQYF	TRBV4-1	-	-	TRBJ2-7
TGCGCCAGCAGAGGAGGGACAGGGGACACAGATACGCAGTATTTT	CASRGGTGDTDTQYF	TRBV4-3	-	TRBD1	TRBJ2-3
TGTGCCAGCAGTGACCGGGAGGGGACCACAGATACGCAGTATTTT	CASSDREGTTDTQYF	TRBV6-4	-	TRBD2	TRBJ2-3
TGTGCCAGCAGTGATAGGAGTGAGCAGTTCTTC	CASSDRSEQFF	TRBV2	-	-	TRBJ2-1
TGTGCCAGCAGCTTAGCTAGCGGGGGGGCCAGAGATGAGCAGTTCTTC	CASSLASGGARDEQFF	TRBV11-3	-	TRBD2	TRBJ2-1
TGCAGCGTTCGTAAGGTTAGGGGGCAAGAGACCCAGTACTTC	CSVRKVRGQETQYF	TRBV29-1	-	-	TRBJ2-5
TGTGCCAGCTCGCAGGGGGCTTCGTATAATTCACCCCTCCACTTT	CASSQGASYNSPLHF	TRBV18	-	TRBD1	TRBJ1-6
TGTGCCAGCTCACCACTCGCGCGGATGAACACCGGGGAGCTGTTTTTT	CASSPLARMNTGELFF	TRBV18	once	-	TRBJ2-2
TGTGCCAGCAGCTCCCGACTAGCGGGGGGGCCCGGGGAGACCCAGTACTTC	CASSSRLAGGPGETQYF	TRBV7-7	-	TRBD2	TRBJ2-5
TGTGCCAGCAGCCCTACTGGGACACCTTACAATGAGCAGTTCTTC	CASSPTGTPYNEQFF	TRBV5-5	once	-	TRBJ2-1
TGTGCCAGCAGTTCAGGGTTCCCCTCGCAGTTCTTC	CASSSGFPSQFF	TRBV7-2	-	-	TRBJ2-1
TGTGCCAGCGTGCAGGGTAACTACAATGAGCAGTTCTTC	CASVQGNYNEQFF	TRBV7-9	-	-	TRBJ2-1
TGTGCCAGCAGCTTGGCGGGACCGAGCTATGGCTACACCTTC	CASSLAGPSYGYTF	TRBV7-2	-	-	TRBJ1-2
TGTGCCAGCAGAGCCGGGACTAGCGGCTACAATGAGCAGTTCTTC	CASRAGTSGYNEQFF	TRBV7-2	-	TRBD2	TRBJ2-1
TGTGCCAGTAGTATCAGGGAAAGGACCGGGGAGCTGTTTTTT	CASSIRERTGELFF	TRBV19	-	-	TRBJ2-2
TGTGCCAGCAGCGTAGCGGGGGGAAAGGTGACCCAGTACTTC	CASSVAGGKVTQYF	TRBV9	-	TRBD2	TRBJ2-5
TGCGCCAGCAGCCCCCGGGACTCGGGAAACATTCAGTACTTC	CASSPRDSGNIQYF	TRBV5-1	-	-	TRBJ2-4
TGTGCCAGCAGCAAACCGGCGGGGAACACTGAAGCTTTCTTT	CASSKPAGNTEAFF	TRBV6-5	-	-	TRBJ1-1
TGTGCCAGCAGCCCCCGGGACAGGGGGTCTGAAGCTTTCTTT	CASSPRDRGSEAFF	TRBV11-1	-	TRBD1	TRBJ1-1
TGCGCCAGCAGCCCGACTAGCGGGGGGAGGGGCCTCCAAGAGACCCAGTACTTC	CASSPTSGGRGLQETQYF	TRBV5-1	-	TRBD2	TRBJ2-5
TGTGCCAGCAGCAGGACAGTTACCAAGAACACCGGGGAGCTGTTTTTT	CASSRTVTKNTGELFF	TRBV5-4	-	-	TRBJ2-2
TGCGCCAGCAGCCACGGGGGCGTGGGGGGGCACATGGGGGCCAACGTCCTGACTTTC	CASSHGGVGGHMGANVLTF	TRBV4-1	-	-	TRBJ2-6
TGTGCCAGCAGTTACCAGGGACAGGGAGTTTCACCCCTCCACTTT	CASSYQGQGVSPLHF	TRBV6-5	few	TRBD1	TRBJ1-6
TGTGCCAGCAGCTTCCTAGAGGACAGTCCCTACGAGCAGTACTTC	CASSFLEDSPYEQYF	TRBV5-6	-	-	TRBJ2-7
TGCGCCAGCAGTCAATCGGGGGCGGACACTGAAGCTTTCTTT	CASSQSGADTEAFF	TRBV23-1	-	-	TRBJ1-1
TGTGCCAGCAGCCAACGGAGGGGAACCACTAATGAAAAACTGTTTTTT	CASSQRRGTTNEKLFF	TRBV7-2	-	-	TRBJ1-4
TGTGCCAGCAGCTTAGGGCCAGGGGAAAGCAATCAGCCCCAGCATTTT	CASSLGPGESNQPQHF	TRBV7-9	-	-	TRBJ1-5
TGTGCCAGCAGGGACAGTACCTACAATGAGCAGTTCTTC	CASRDSTYNEQFF	TRBV7-9	-	-	TRBJ2-1
TGTGCCAGCAGTGCGCCGGATTTCGGGGAGCAGTACTTC	CASSAPDFGEQYF	TRBV25-1	once	-	TRBJ2-7
TGTGCCAGCAGCCGTGACAGGGATCAGCCCCAGCATTTT	CASSRDRDQPQHF	TRBV7-2	-	TRBD1	TRBJ1-5
TGTGCCAGCTCACCACTCGACACCGGGGAGCTGTTTTTT	CASSPLDTGELFF	TRBV18	once	-	TRBJ2-2
TGTGCCAGCAGCGCCGGACTAGCGGGGGGGCCAAGCCTTTATGAGCAGTTCTTC	CASSAGLAGGPSLYEQFF	TRBV7-6	-	TRBD2	TRBJ2-1
TGTGCCAGCAGACAGGGTGGCCGCTCCTACGAGCAGTACTTC	CASRQGGRSYEQYF	TRBV6-5	-	-	TRBJ2-7
TGTGCCAGCAGTGAAGATGCTTGGCAGGGCTCCCTCAGGGAGACCCAGTACTTC	CASSEDAWQGSLRETQYF	TRBV6-1	-	-	TRBJ2-5
TGTGCCATCAGTGAGAGGCAGGGGTCCCCTGGCTACACCTTC	CAISERQGSPGYTF	TRBV10-3	-	-	TRBJ1-2
TGTGCCAGCAGCTCGACCCCGACTAGCGGGGGCCACCAAGAGACCCAGTACTTC	CASSSTPTSGGHQETQYF	TRBV7-6	-	TRBD2	TRBJ2-5
TGTGCCTGGAGGGGACAGGGGAACACTGAAGCTTTCTTT	CAWRGQGNTEAFF	TRBV30	-	TRBD1	TRBJ1-1
TGCAGCGTTGTTCTCCGGGGTCGAAGCGGGGAGACCCAGTACTTC	CSVVLRGRSGETQYF	TRBV29-1	-	-	TRBJ2-5
TGTGCCAGCAGCTCGACAGGGGACAATGAGCAGTTCTTC	CASSSTGDNEQFF	TRBV12-3/TRBV12-4	-	TRBD1	TRBJ2-1
TGTGCCAGCTCAATCCTAGTGTGGGGCAGGGGCACTAATGAAAAACTGTTTTTT	CASSILVWGRGTNEKLFF	TRBV18	-	-	TRBJ1-4
TGTGCCAGCAGCTTTGGGACAGTATATGGCTACACCTTC	CASSFGTVYGYTF	TRBV7-3	-	TRBD1	TRBJ1-2